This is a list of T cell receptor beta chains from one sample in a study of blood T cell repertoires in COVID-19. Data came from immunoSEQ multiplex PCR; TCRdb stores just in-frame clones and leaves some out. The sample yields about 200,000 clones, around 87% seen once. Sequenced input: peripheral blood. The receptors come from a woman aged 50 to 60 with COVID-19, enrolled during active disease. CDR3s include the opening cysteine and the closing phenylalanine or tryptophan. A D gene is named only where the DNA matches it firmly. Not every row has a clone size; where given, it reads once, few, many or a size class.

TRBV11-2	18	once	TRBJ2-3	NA	TGTGCCAGCAGCTTCAGGGTTGGTGCGTCCCGGACCACAGATACGCAGTATTTT	CASSFRVGASRTTDTQYF
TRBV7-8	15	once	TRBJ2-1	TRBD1	TGTGCCAGCAGCCGTGGACAGGGTTCCCTCAATGAGCAGTTCTTC	CASSRGQGSLNEQFF
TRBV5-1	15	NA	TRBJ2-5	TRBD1	TGCGCCAGCAGCCCGGTGGGACAGGGGGCAGGTTCCCAGTACTTC	CASSPVGQGAGSQYF
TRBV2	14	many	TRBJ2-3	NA	TGTGCCAGCAGAGTCACTTTAGTGGCAGATACGCAGTATTTT	CASRVTLVADTQYF
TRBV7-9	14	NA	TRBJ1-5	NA	TGTGCCAGCAGCTTAGGAGGGTTAAATCAGCCCCAGCATTTT	CASSLGGLNQPQHF
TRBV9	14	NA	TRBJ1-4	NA	TGTGCCAGCAGCCCCACGGGGATAAATGAAAAACTGTTTTTT	CASSPTGINEKLFF
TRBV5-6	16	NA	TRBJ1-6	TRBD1	TGTGCCAGCAGTACGGACAGGGGACGCGAAAATTCACCCCTCCACTTT	CASSTDRGRENSPLHF
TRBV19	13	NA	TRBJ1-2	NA	TGTGCCAGTAATGGGGGGGCATTCTATGGCTACACCTTC	CASNGGAFYGYTF
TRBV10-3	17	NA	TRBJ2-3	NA	TGTGCCATCAGTGAGTCCGGGGGGCCGACTAGCACAGATACGCAGTATTTT	CAISESGGPTSTDTQYF
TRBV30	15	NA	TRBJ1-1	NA	TGTGCCTGGAGTGCCCCGGTTCTGATGAACACTGAAGCTTTCTTT	CAWSAPVLMNTEAFF
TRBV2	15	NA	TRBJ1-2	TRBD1	TGTGCCAGCAGTCCAGGAGGGACAGGGAACTATGGCTACACCTTC	CASSPGGTGNYGYTF
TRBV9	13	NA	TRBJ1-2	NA	TGTGCCAGCAGCGTAGTAACAGGTGATGGCTACACCTTC	CASSVVTGDGYTF
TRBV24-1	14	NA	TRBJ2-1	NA	TGTGCCACCAGTGATTTTACAGGGACGAATGAGCAGTTCTTC	CATSDFTGTNEQFF
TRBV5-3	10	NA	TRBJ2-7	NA	TGTGCCAGAAGTTACTACGAGCAGTACTTC	CARSYYEQYF
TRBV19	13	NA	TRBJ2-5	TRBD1	TGTGCCAGTAGCGACAGGGGGCAAGGGACCCAGTACTTC	CASSDRGQGTQYF
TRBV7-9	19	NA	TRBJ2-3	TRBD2	TGTGCCAGCAGGCCCCCGGGACTAGCGGGGGGGCCGAGCACAGATACGCAGTATTTT	CASRPPGLAGGPSTDTQYF
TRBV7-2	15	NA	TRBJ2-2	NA	TGTGCCAGCAGCTTAGTACTAGCTGTCACCGGGGAGCTGTTTTTT	CASSLVLAVTGELFF
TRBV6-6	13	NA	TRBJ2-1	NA	TGTGCCAGCAGACCGCAAGGGGAAACTGAGCAGTTCTTC	CASRPQGETEQFF
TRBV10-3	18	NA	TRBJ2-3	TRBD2	TGTGCCATCAGTGAATTAGGCGGGGGGGCCCCTAGCACAGATACGCAGTATTTT	CAISELGGGAPSTDTQYF
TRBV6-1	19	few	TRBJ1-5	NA	TGTGCCAGCAGTGTATCAAGGGGGTTGTCGGGCTATAGCAATCAGCCCCAGCATTTT	CASSVSRGLSGYSNQPQHF
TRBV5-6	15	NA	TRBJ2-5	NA	TGTGCCAGCAGCTTGCCAGGGGCAGGGCAAGAGACCCAGTACTTC	CASSLPGAGQETQYF
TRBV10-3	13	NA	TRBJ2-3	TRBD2	TGTGCCATCCTAGCGGGGGGGCCTGATACGCAGTATTTT	CAILAGGPDTQYF
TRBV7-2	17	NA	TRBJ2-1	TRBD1	TGTGCCAGCAGCCTCATCTTAACGGGACAGGGAAGGAATGAGCAGTTCTTC	CASSLILTGQGRNEQFF
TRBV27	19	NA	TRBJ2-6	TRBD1	TGTGCCAGCAGTCCATACGCGACAGGGAAGGGCTCTGGGGCCAACGTCCTGACTTTC	CASSPYATGKGSGANVLTF
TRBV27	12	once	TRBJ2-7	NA	TGTGCCAGCAAAGGGGAAGCCTACGAGCAGTACTTC	CASKGEAYEQYF
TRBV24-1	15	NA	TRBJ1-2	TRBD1	TGTGCCACCAGTGATAGGAGACAGGGCCTCTATGGCTACACCTTC	CATSDRRQGLYGYTF
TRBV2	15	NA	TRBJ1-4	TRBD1	TGTGCCGGCGCGGAAAAGACAGGGACTAATGAAAAACTGTTTTTT	CAGAEKTGTNEKLFF
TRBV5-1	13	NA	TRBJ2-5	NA	TGCGCCAGCGGCCCCCGTCCAGAACAGACCCAGTACTTC	CASGPRPEQTQYF
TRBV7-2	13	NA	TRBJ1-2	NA	TGTGCCAGCAGCTACCCCCTCGGCTATGGCTACACCTTC	CASSYPLGYGYTF
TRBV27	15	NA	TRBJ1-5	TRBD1	TGTGCCAGCAGTACCGGGACAGGGGGTAATCAGCCCCAGCATTTT	CASSTGTGGNQPQHF
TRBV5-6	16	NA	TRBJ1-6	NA	TGTGCCAGCAGCTCCGACGGGATTACCTATAATTCACCCCTCCACTTT	CASSSDGITYNSPLHF
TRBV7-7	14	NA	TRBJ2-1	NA	TGTGCCAGCAGCCGTAGTCCGGGAACGGGGGAGCAGTTCTTC	CASSRSPGTGEQFF
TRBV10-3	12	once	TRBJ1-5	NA	TGTGCCATCAGTGGAGTGGATCAGCCCCAGCATTTT	CAISGVDQPQHF
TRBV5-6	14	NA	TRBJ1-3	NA	TGTGCCAGCAGCTTCGGGTTGTCGGAAAACACCATATATTTT	CASSFGLSENTIYF
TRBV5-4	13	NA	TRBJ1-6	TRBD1	TGTGCCAGCAGCTGGGGGACAGGGAAGATTTTCCACTTT	CASSWGTGKIFHF
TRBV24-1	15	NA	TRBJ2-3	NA	TGTGCCACCAGTGATTTAAATCGGGGATCAGATACGCAGTATTTT	CATSDLNRGSDTQYF
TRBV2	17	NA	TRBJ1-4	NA	TGTGCCAGCAGTGAAGCCGAAAGCGAAACGACTAATGAAAAACTGTTTTTT	CASSEAESETTNEKLFF
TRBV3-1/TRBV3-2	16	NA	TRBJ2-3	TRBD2	TGTGCCAGCAGCTTACTAGCGGGGGGGCTCACAGATACGCAGTATTTT	CASSLLAGGLTDTQYF